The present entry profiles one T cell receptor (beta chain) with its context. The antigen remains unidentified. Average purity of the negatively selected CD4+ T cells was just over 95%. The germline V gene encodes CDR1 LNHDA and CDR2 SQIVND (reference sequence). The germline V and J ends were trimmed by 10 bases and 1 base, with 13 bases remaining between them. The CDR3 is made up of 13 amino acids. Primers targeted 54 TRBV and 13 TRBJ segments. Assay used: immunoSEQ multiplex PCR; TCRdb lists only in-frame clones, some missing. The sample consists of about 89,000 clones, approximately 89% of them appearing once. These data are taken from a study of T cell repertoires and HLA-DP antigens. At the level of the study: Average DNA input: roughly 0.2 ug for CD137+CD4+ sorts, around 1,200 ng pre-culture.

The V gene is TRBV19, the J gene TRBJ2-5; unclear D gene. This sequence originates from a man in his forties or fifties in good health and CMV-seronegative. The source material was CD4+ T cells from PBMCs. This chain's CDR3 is CATRLTLQETQYF. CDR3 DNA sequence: TGTGCCACGAGACTTACCCTCCAAGAGACCCAGTACTTC.